The source of this T cell receptor (beta chain) is a study of blood T cell repertoires in COVID-19 (TCRdb year 2020). Regarding the study in general: Samples covering the acute and convalescent phases of COVID-19 were provided by collaborators in the United States, Italy and Spain. The prospective study material was composed of cDNA or gDNA derived from T cells, B-cell-depleted T cells, or PBMCs. The dataset comprised deeply sampled blood TCRbeta repertoires from subjects exposed to, actively infected with, or recovered from COVID-19. The repertoires were released in a freely available public database intended as a resource for research on the immune response to SARS-CoV-2. The samples were drawn from the first 160 participants of the ongoing ImmuneRACE study and from over a thousand subjects provided by 6 global collaborators. The sample metadata nearly always contained a de-identified subject ID, COVID-19 status, age in years and sex. HLA class I and class II types, where available, came from metadata supplied by the sample provider rather than from assay-based typing. Study-wide findings and limitations: How much clinical and demographic metadata was included differed by source and by participant, and the metadata was provided uncurated.

In the prospective study, participants were about 18 to 100 years old, resided in about two dozen geographic areas of the United States, and were enrolled through a virtual design. In the prospective study, cohorts were assigned on the basis of participant-reported clinical history obtained from a screening survey and a study questionnaire. Mobile phlebotomists in the prospective study collected whole blood, serum and a nasopharyngeal or oropharyngeal swab from every participant. Prospective study participants could optionally give additional blood draws and questionnaires over a 2-month period. Before DNA extraction, prospective study blood samples were shipped either frozen or at room temperature. TCRbeta CDR3 regions were amplified from genomic DNA using the immunoSEQ Assay, a bias-controlled multiplex PCR. As for the original processing: The number of nucleated cells in each sample was estimated from the amplification of reference gene primers within the assay. Sequence reads were collapsed and filtered to measure the absolute abundance of every unique TCRbeta CDR3 rearrangement. For each sample, productive Simpson clonality was calculated as the square root of Simpson's diversity index over productive rearrangements. Entries here come from immuneACCESS through TCRdb and include only in-frame sequences with V and J called. Some clones fail to appear in such tables; in the studies checked, an unresolved V gene covers under half of the shortfall, and the cause of the remainder is unknown. D and trimming were read from the DNA, whereas the V and J calls and clone size are those reported in that table. The sample table contains roughly 250,000 clones; only one count was recorded for about 91% of them. 1.2% of the sample is in the top ten clones.

Points on this clone: The antigen this receptor binds is unknown. Within one base of it there is no much larger clone, and no base qualities were kept.

Specimen: PBMCs or T cells enriched from blood (not recorded which). The TCR originated in a human donor in a cohort exposed to, infected with or recovered from COVID-19 (not recorded which). The donor label of this sample is uncertain.

This receptor carries the CDR3 CASSSHLRAHEQFF. The DNA is as follows: TGTGCCAGCAGTTCCCATTTGAGGGCGCATGAGCAGTTCTTC. This chain is built from TRBV6-5 and TRBJ2-1; TRBD2 could be the D gene, as 5 bases match. According to the germline V gene, CDR1 reads MNHEY and CDR2 reads SVGAGI. V and J lose 4 bases and 8 bases, and a span of 15 bases separates them. The CDR3 measures 14 amino acids from cysteine to phenylalanine. CDR3 DNA only is kept here, 42 bases in frame from base 1.